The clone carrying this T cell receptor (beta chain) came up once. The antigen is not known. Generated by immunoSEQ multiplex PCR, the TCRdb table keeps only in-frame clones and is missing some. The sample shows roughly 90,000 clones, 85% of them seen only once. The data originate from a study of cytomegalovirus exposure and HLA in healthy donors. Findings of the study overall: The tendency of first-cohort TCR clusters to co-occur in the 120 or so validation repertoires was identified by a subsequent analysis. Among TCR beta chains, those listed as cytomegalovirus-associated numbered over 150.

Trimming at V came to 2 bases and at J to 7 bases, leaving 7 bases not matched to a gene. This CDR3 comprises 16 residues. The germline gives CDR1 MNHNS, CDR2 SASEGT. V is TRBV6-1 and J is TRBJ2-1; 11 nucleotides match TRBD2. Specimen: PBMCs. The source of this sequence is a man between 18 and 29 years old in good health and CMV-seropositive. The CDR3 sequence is CASSEQLAGAANEQFF. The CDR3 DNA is TGTGCCAGCAGTGAACAACTAGCGGGAGCTGCTAATGAGCAGTTCTTC.